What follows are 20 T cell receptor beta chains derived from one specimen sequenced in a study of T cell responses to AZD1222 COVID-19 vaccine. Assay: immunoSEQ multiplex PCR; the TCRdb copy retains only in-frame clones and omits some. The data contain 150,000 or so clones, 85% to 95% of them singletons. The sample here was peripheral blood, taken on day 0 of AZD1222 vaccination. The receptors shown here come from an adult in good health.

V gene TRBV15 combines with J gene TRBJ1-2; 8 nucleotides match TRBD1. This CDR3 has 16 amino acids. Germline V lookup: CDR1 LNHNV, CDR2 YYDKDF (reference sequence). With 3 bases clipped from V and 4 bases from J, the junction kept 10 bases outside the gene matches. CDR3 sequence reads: CATSSRRTGSSYGYTF. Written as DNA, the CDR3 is TGTGCCACCAGCAGTCGAAGGACAGGGAGTAGCTATGGCTACACCTTC.

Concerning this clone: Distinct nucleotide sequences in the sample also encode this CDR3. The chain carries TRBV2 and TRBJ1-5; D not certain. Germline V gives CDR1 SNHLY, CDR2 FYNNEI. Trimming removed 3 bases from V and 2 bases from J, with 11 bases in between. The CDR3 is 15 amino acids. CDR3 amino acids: CASSEGPKGNQPQHF. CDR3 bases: TGTGCCAGCAGTGAGGGCCCCAAGGGCAATCAGCCCCAGCATTTT.

Here the CDR3 DNA reads TGTGCCAGCAGCTTTGGACAGCAAGCTTTCTTT. Its protein is CASSFGQQAFF. The V call is TRBV11-1, the J call TRBJ1-1; weak D call: TRBD1 (6 bases). The V gene lost 3 bases and the J gene lost 9 bases, with 8 bases spanning the gap. CDR3 length: 11 residues. Germline V gene lookup returns CDR1 SGHAT and CDR2 FQDESV (reference sequence). Full variable domain (outside the CDR3, taken from reference TRBV11-1 and TRBJ1-1): EAEVAQSPRYKITEKSQAVAFWCDPISGHATLYWYRQILGQGPELLVQFQDESVVDDSQLPKDRFSAERLKGVDSTLKIQPAELGDSAMYLCASSFGQQAFFGQGTRLTVV.

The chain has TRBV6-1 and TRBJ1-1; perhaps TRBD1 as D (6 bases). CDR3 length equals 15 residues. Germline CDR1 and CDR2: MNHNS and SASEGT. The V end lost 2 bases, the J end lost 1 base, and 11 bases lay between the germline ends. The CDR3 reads CASSERGAENTEAFF. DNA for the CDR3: TGTGCCAGCAGTGAACGGGGGGCGGAGAACACTGAAGCTTTCTTT.

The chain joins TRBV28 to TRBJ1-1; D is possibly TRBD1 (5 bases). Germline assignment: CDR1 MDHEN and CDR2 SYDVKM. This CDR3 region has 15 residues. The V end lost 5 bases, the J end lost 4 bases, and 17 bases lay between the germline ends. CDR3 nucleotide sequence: TGTGCCAGCAGTCCCCCGGGACCCCCGAGCACTGAAGCTTTCTTT. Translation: CASSPPGPPSTEAFF.

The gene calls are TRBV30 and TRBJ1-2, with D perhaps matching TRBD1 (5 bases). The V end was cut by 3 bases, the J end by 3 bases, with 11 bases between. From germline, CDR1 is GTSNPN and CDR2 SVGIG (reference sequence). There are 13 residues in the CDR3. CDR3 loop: CAWRTDGYYGYTF. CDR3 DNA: TGTGCCTGGAGGACAGATGGGTACTATGGCTACACCTTC.

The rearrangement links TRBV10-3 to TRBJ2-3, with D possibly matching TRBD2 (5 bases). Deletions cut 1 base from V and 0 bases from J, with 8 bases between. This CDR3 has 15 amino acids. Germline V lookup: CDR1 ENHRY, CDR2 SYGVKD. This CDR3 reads CAISELTTSTDTQYF. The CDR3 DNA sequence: TGTGCCATCAGTGAGTTGACTACCAGCACAGATACGCAGTATTTT.

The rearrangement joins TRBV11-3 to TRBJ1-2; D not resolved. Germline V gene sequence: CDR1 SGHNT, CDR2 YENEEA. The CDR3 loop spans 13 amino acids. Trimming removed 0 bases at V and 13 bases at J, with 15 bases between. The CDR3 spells CASSLDRRESPTF. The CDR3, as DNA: TGTGCCAGCAGCTTAGATAGACGTGAGTCGCCCACCTTC.

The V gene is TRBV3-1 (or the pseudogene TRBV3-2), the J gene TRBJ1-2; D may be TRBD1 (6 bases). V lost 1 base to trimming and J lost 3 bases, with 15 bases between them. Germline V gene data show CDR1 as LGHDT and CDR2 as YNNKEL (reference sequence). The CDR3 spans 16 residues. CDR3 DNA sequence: TGTGCCAGCAGCCAAGGAGGACAGAAAATCTACTATGGCTACACCTTC. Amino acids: CASSQGGQKIYYGYTF.

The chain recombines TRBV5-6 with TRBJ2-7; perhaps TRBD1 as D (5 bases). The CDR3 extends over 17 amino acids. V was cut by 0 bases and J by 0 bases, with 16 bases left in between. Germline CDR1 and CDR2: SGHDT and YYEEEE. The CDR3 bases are TGTGCCAGCAGCTTGGAAACAGGCTCGGTACCCTCCTACGAGCAGTACTTC. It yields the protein CASSLETGSVPSYEQYF.

CDR3 nucleotide sequence: TGCGCCAGCGACAGGGGAGATAACTATGGCTACACCTTC. It specifies CASDRGDNYGYTF. The chain uses TRBV5-1 and TRBJ1-2; TRBD1 agrees at 8 bases. The CDR3 has 13 amino acids. The V and J ends lost 7 bases and 1 base, in that order; junction bases with no gene match: 3. In germline, CDR1 is SGHRS, CDR2 YFSETQ.

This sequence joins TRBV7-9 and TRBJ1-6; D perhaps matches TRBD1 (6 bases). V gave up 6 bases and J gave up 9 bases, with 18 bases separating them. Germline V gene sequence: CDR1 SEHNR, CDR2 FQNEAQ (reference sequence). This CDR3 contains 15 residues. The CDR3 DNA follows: TGTGCCAGCAGGCGAGACAGGACTGCGACTTCACCCCTCCACTTT. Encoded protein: CASRRDRTATSPLHF. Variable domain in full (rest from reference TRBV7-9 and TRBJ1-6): DTGVSQNPRHKITKRGQNVTFRCDPISEHNRLYWYRQTLGQGPEFLTYFQNEAQLEKSRLLSDRFSAERPKGSFSTLEIQRTEQGDSAMYLCASRRDRTATSPLHFGNGTRLTVT.

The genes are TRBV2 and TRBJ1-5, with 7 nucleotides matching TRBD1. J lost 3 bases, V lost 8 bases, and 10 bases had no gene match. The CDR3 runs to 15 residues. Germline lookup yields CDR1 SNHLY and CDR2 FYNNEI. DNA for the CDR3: TGTGCCAGCCTACCGGGACAGAGCCTCAATCAGCCCCAGCATTTT. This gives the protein CASLPGQSLNQPQHF.

CDR3 coding DNA: TGTGCCAGCAGCTTGGGCGGAGGGCTGAACACTGAAGCTTTCTTT. It encodes CASSLGGGLNTEAFF. The rearrangement joins TRBV5-6 to TRBJ1-1; no clear D gene. V gave up 0 bases and J gave up 0 bases, with 9 bases separating them. The CDR3 is made up of 15 amino acids. Germline lookup yields CDR1 SGHDT and CDR2 YYEEEE.

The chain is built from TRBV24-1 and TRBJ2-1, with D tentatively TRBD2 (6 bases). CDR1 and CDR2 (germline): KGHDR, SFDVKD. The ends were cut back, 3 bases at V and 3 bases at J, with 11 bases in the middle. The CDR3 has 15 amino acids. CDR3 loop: CATSDIAGGYNEQFF. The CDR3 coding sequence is TGTGCCACCAGTGATATAGCCGGGGGCTACAATGAGCAGTTCTTC.

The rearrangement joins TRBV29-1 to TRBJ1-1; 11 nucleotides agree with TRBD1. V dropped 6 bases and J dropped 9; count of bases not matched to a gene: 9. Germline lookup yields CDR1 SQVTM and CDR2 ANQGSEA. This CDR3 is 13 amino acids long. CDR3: CSVAGTGGHKAFF. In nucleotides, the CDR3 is TGCAGCGTGGCCGGGACAGGGGGACACAAAGCTTTCTTT.

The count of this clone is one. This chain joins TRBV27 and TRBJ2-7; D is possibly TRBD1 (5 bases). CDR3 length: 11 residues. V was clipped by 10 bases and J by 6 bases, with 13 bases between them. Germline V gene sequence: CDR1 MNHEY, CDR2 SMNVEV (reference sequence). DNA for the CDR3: TGTGCCACGGCAGCAGGGCCCGAGCAGTACTTC. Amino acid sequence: CATAAGPEQYF.

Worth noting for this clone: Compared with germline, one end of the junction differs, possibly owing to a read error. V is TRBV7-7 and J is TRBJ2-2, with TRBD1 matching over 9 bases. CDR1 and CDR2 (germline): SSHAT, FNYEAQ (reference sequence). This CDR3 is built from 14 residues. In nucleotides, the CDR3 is TGTGCTAGCAGCCCGGACAGGGGCACCGGGGAGCTGTTTTTT. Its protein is CASSPDRGTGELFF.

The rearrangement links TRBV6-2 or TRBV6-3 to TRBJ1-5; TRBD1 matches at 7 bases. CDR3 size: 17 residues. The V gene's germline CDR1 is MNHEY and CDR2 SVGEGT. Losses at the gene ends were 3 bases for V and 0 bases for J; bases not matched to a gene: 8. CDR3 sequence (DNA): TGTGCCAGCAGTTATTATTCACAGGGGTATAGCAATCAGCCCCAGCATTTT. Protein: CASSYYSQGYSNQPQHF.

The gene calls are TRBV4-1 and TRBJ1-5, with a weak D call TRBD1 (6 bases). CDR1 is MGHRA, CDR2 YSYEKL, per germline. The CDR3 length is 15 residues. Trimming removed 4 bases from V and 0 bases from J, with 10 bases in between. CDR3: CASSLTGLSNQPQHF. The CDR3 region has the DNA TGCGCCAGCAGCCTGACAGGACTTAGCAATCAGCCCCAGCATTTT.